This T cell receptor (beta chain) was captured by sequencing in a study of shared clonotypes between healthy human individuals. Recent acute infections and vaccinations were absent in the healthy HIV-negative adult donors. On this clone: Within the sample, other DNA sequences also encode this same CDR3.

This table comes from immunoSEQ multiplex PCR, and its TCRdb copy is limited to in-frame clones, with some not included. The data contain 2 million to 2.5 million clones, 90% to 95% of them seen just once; the ten biggest clones take up 0.13%. The V gene end was trimmed by 1 base and the J gene end by 3 bases; junction bases not matched to a gene: 1. Germline CDR1 reads MGHRA; CDR2 reads YSYEKL. The CDR3 spans 17 residues. Sequences were obtained from naive CD4+ T cells sorted from blood. Subset meaning: CD45RA+ positively selected. The chain joins TRBV4-1 to TRBJ2-1; TRBD2 matches at 15 bases. The source is a man younger than 35 in good health. The CDR3 region has the DNA TGCGCCAGCAGCCAAGGGACTAGCGGGGGGGTCTACAATGAGCAGTTCTTC. It specifies CASSQGTSGGVYNEQFF.